This T cell receptor beta chain was found in a study of CD8 T cells in Susac syndrome. In its sample, this clonotype was seen a few times. Its antigen is unknown. TCR beta sequencing covered blood CD8+ and CD4+ T cells. Study outcomes and limitations: The authors acknowledged that their TCR sequencing and HLA analysis involved a relatively small number of individuals.

Reverse transcription used about 0.45 to 1 ug RNA and random hexamers. By means of immunoSEQ multiplex PCR, TCR beta CDR3 spanning 54 Vbeta and 13 Jbeta underwent amplification. TCRdb re-called the immunoSEQ multiplex PCR reads through MiXCR, storing one row per CDR3 protein. The data contain hundreds of thousands of distinct CDR3 sequences, around 93% of them seen just once; the ten biggest clones take up about 0.071%. The sequence was obtained from a human donor with multiple sclerosis. The sample taken for sequencing was CD4+ T cells from PBMCs.

The CDR3 DNA reads as TGTGCCAGCACCCTGACAGGGGGGAACACTGAAGCTTTCTTT. This sequence encodes CASTLTGGNTEAFF. V and J are TRBV12-3 or TRBV12-4 and TRBJ1-1; 9 positions agree with TRBD1. The length of the CDR3 is 14 residues. Trimming took 7 bases from V and 1 from J; bases not matched to a gene: 4.